Listed here are 28 T cell receptor beta chains from one sample, sequenced in a study. A single record per CDR3 protein comes from TCRdb applying MiXCR to the 5' RACE reads. The table shows 5,000 to 6,500 distinct CDR3 sequences, with roughly three fifths occurring only once. Sequencing used tumor-infiltrating memory CD4+ T cells sorted from the breast tumor. Sample subset: memory CD4+ T cells, CD4+CD45RO+CD25-. The receptors here all came from a female donor with breast cancer.

The chain joins TRBV7-2 to TRBJ2-7; 10 positions agree with TRBD1. J gave up 6 bases and V 5 bases, and 4 bases lay outside the gene matches. CDR3 length: 13 residues. Germline values: CDR1 SGHTA, CDR2 FQGNSA. The CDR3 DNA reads TGTGCCAGCAGCATTGACAGGGGGCTCGAGCAGTACTTC. Protein sequence: CASSIDRGLEQYF.

The chain uses TRBV27 and TRBJ1-2; 10 bases agree with TRBD1. The V and J ends lost 1 base and 7 bases, in that order; junction bases with no gene match: 9. Germline V gene sequence: CDR1 MNHEY, CDR2 SMNVEV (reference sequence). This CDR3 region has 16 residues. Written as DNA, the CDR3 is TGTGCCAGCAGTTTATTTCCCAGACAGGGGGCGGCTGGCTACACCTTC. It yields the protein CASSLFPRQGAAGYTF.

This chain joins TRBV4-2 and TRBJ2-5; D ambiguous. Germline values: CDR1 LGHNA, CDR2 YNFKEQ. The CDR3 spans 14 residues. V was pared by 2 bases and J by 3 bases, with 10 bases between. Here the CDR3 DNA reads TGTGCCAGCAGCCAATTATTACGTAAAGAGACCCAGTACTTC. This codes for CASSQLLRKETQYF.

The chain joins TRBV7-2 to TRBJ2-1; D is unresolved. There are 13 residues in the CDR3. Germline CDR1 reads SGHTA; CDR2 reads FQGNSA. The ends were cut back, 0 bases at V and 8 bases at J, with 8 bases in the middle. CDR3 nucleotide sequence: TGTGCCAGCAGCTTAGCCCCTATCTATGAGCAGTTCTTC. It translates to CASSLAPIYEQFF.

This rearrangement joins TRBV28 to TRBJ2-5; 12 nucleotides line up with TRBD2. Germline V gene lookup returns CDR1 MDHEN and CDR2 SYDVKM. The trim removed 5 bases at V and 5 bases at J, leaving 6 bases unmatched. The length of the CDR3 is 15 residues. The CDR3 region is CASSPRLAGAETQYF. The CDR3 coding sequence is TGTGCCAGCAGTCCCAGACTAGCGGGAGCTGAGACCCAGTACTTC. The variable domain in full, completed from reference TRBV28 and TRBJ2-5, reads DVKVTQSSRYLVKRTGEKVFLECVQDMDHENMFWYRQDPGLGLRLIYFSYDVKMKEKGDIPEGYSVSREKKERFSLILESASTNQTSMYLCASSPRLAGAETQYFGPGTRLLVL.

The chain links TRBV5-1 to TRBJ2-2; D is ambiguous. CDR1 SGHRS and CDR2 YFSETQ come from the germline V gene. This CDR3 is 14 amino acids long. The V gene lost 0 bases and the J gene lost 5 bases, with 8 bases spanning the gap. CDR3 protein: CASSLETETGELFF. For the CDR3, the DNA is TGCGCCAGCAGCTTGGAGACGGAAACCGGGGAGCTGTTTTTT.

This clonotype was detected only once. This chain uses TRBV6-1 with TRBJ2-7; possible D gene TRBD2, 6 bases. The CDR3 length is 13 residues. The germline V and J ends were trimmed by 2 bases and 6 bases, with 11 bases remaining between them. Germline V CDR1 and CDR2: MNHNS, SASEGT. The CDR3 nucleotides read TGTGCCAGCAGTGAAAATCAAGCGGGCGAGCAGTACTTC. This translates into CASSENQAGEQYF.

This clonotype was detected only once. No conserved phenylalanine or tryptophan ends this CDR3, so it is likely a read error. The CDR3 loop reads CASSLRGTSYEQYY. In DNA, the CDR3 is TGTGCCAGCAGCTTACGAGGGACATCCTACGAGCAGTACTAC. The rearrangement links TRBV7-9 to TRBJ2-7; perhaps TRBD1 as D (6 bases). From germline, CDR1 is SEHNR and CDR2 FQNEAQ (reference sequence). Trimming cost V 2 bases and J 1 base, with 9 bases left between them. The CDR3 totals 14 residues.

This clonotype was detected only once. The chain joins TRBV7-2 to TRBJ2-2; TRBD2 agrees at 8 bases. There are 18 residues in the CDR3. Per germline, CDR1 SGHTA and CDR2 FQGNSA. The ends lost 1 base at V and 5 bases at J; junction bases unmatched: 12. As DNA, the CDR3 is TGTGCCAGCAGCTTAGAACCGGGAGGGCCCCTGATGACCGGGGAGCTGTTTTTT. It is translated as CASSLEPGGPLMTGELFF.

This sequence joins TRBV20-1 and TRBJ2-5, with 11 bases that match TRBD2. CDR1 DFQATT and CDR2 SNEGSKA come from the germline V gene (reference sequence). The V and J ends lost 1 base and 4 bases, in that order; junction bases with no gene match: 2. This CDR3 is built from 14 residues. The CDR3 region is CSARVAGGSETQYF. CDR3 DNA: TGCAGTGCTAGAGTAGCGGGAGGGTCAGAGACCCAGTACTTC.

V and J are TRBV5-1 and TRBJ1-3; unclear D gene. The CDR3 covers 15 residues. V lost 5 bases and J lost 0, with 12 bases in between. The germline V gene has CDR1 SGHRS and CDR2 YFSETQ. This chain's CDR3 is CASRRDLSSGNTIYF. CDR3 nucleotide sequence: TGCGCCAGCAGGCGAGACCTAAGCTCTGGAAACACCATATATTTT.

This clonotype was counted between two and nine times. V gene TRBV5-1 combines with J gene TRBJ2-1, with TRBD2 matching over 13 bases. CDR1 and CDR2 from the germline V gene are SGHRS and YFSETQ. Trimming at V came to 3 bases and at J to 10 bases, leaving 7 bases not matched to a gene. This CDR3 is 15 amino acids long. CDR3: CASSSTSGRAREQFF. Here the CDR3 DNA reads TGCGCCAGCAGCTCTACTAGCGGGAGGGCTCGGGAGCAGTTCTTC.

With regard to this clonotype: A clone one base away is much larger, so this may be a read error. This chain uses TRBV20-1 with TRBJ1-1; D is unresolved. The germline V gene encodes CDR1 DFQATT and CDR2 SNEGSKA (reference sequence). The CDR3 has 16 residues. Trimming shortened V by 7 bases and J by 5 bases, and 26 bases separated the two germline ends. Written as DNA, the CDR3 is TGCAGTGGATCTGGGCCGCAGTTAAAGAGATGGACTGAAGCTTTCTTT. Amino acid sequence: CSGSGPQLKRWTEAFF.

This clonotype was counted between two and nine times. The genes are TRBV29-1 and TRBJ1-2; TRBD1 matches at 7 bases. Looked up from germline, CDR1 is SQVTM and CDR2 is ANQGSEA. The J segment lost 2 bases and the V segment lost 2 bases, leaving 5 bases of the junction unmatched. The CDR3 has 14 residues. CDR3 DNA: TGCAGCGTTGAAAAGGGGGCTGAGAACTATGGCTACACCTTC. Protein product: CSVEKGAENYGYTF.

The rearrangement uses TRBV10-3 and TRBJ1-2; D may be TRBD1 (5 bases). The germline V gene encodes CDR1 ENHRY and CDR2 SYGVKD. This CDR3 is 14 amino acids long. V gave up 6 bases and J gave up 8 bases, with 19 bases separating them. This CDR3 reads CAISRDPRSYGYTF. The CDR3, as DNA: TGTGCCATCAGCAGGGATCCCCGGTCTTACGGCTACACCTTC.

The chain combines TRBV5-1 with TRBJ1-1, with D perhaps matching TRBD1 (6 bases). CDR1 is SGHRS and CDR2 is YFSETQ in the germline V gene. The CDR3 covers 15 residues. V dropped 4 bases and J dropped 3 bases, with 16 bases sitting between them. The CDR3 loop is CASSPETGFDTEAFF. DNA for the CDR3: TGCGCCAGCAGCCCGGAGACAGGATTTGACACTGAAGCTTTCTTT.

The chain has TRBV12-3 or TRBV12-4 and TRBJ2-3; D not certain. V lost 0 bases to trimming and J lost 2 bases, with 9 bases between them. The CDR3 covers 15 residues. The CDR3 nucleotides are TGTGCCAGCAGTTTAGCCAGGACCAACACAGATACGCAGTATTTT. Encoded protein: CASSLARTNTDTQYF.

The rearrangement joins TRBV20-1 to TRBJ2-5; 7 nucleotides match TRBD2. V shed 4 bases, J shed 0 bases, and the junction held 5 bases outside the gene matches. This CDR3 has 14 amino acids. Germline CDR1 and CDR2: DFQATT and SNEGSKA (reference sequence). DNA of the CDR3: TGCAGTGCTACTAGCGGACTGTACCAAGAGACCCAGTACTTC. Protein sequence: CSATSGLYQETQYF.

In regard to this clonotype: The junction and the germline gene differ at one end; a read error may be behind it. V gene TRBV6-1 combines with J gene TRBJ2-3; 9 bases map to TRBD2. The germline CDR1 and CDR2 sequences are MNHNS and SASEGT. This CDR3 has 15 amino acids. The CDR3 loop is CASSETAGGLDTQYF. The CDR3 nucleotides are TGCGCCAGCAGCGAAACAGCGGGAGGATTAGATACGCAGTATTTT.

The chain recombines TRBV7-3 with TRBJ2-4, with 15 positions matching TRBD2. The V segment lost 4 bases and the J segment 3 bases; nucleotides outside the gene matches: 7. This CDR3 is 18 amino acids long. Germline CDR1 and CDR2: SGHTA and FQGTGA. CDR3 bases: TGTGCCAGCAGCTGGACTAGCGGGAGGGCCCGTATCAAAAACATTCAGTACTTC. Translation gives CASSWTSGRARIKNIQYF. Full variable domain (rest looked up from reference TRBV7-3 and TRBJ2-4): GAGVSQTPSNKVTEKGKYVELRCDPISGHTALYWYRQSLGQGPEFLIYFQGTGAADDSGLPNDRFFAVRPEGSVSTLKIQRTERGDSAVYLCASSWTSGRARIKNIQYFGAGTRLSVL.

This clonotype came up a few times. The CDR3 is CASSNGGYGYTF. CDR3 sequence (DNA): TGTGCCAGCAGTAATGGGGGGTATGGCTACACCTTC. The chain couples TRBV12-3 or TRBV12-4 to TRBJ1-2; tentative D call: TRBD1 (5 bases). The V and J ends lost 5 bases and 5 bases respectively, with 9 bases between them. The CDR3 runs 12 residues.

The V and J genes are TRBV7-3 and TRBJ1-2; weak D call: TRBD1 (5 bases). This CDR3 region has 13 residues. The V gene lost 5 bases and the J gene lost 4 bases, with 11 bases spanning the gap. Germline CDR1 reads SGHTA; CDR2 reads FQGTGA. The CDR3 nucleotides are TGTGCCAGCAGCCTAGGGACGGGCTATGGCTACACCTTC. Translated, it gives CASSLGTGYGYTF.

V and J are TRBV7-3 and TRBJ2-1, with TRBD1 identical over 12 bases. V gave up 1 base and J gave up 8 bases; unmatched junction bases: 3. Germline V CDR1 and CDR2: SGHTA, FQGTGA. The CDR3 sequence is 15 residues long. CDR3 DNA sequence: TGTGCCAGCAGCTTAAAGGGGACAGGGGGCGATGAGCAGTTCTTC. Its translation is CASSLKGTGGDEQFF.

The chain employs TRBV20-1 and TRBJ1-5, with 12 positions matching TRBD1. Germline-derived CDR1 and CDR2 are DFQATT and SNEGSKA (reference sequence). The CDR3 runs 18 residues. V was pared by 5 bases and J by 0 bases, with 11 bases of the junction left unmatched. CDR3 in DNA: TGCAGTGCTGGACGACCGGGACAGGGGGCGCGTAGCAATCAGCCCCAGCATTTT. It is translated as CSAGRPGQGARSNQPQHF.

The chain links TRBV2 to TRBJ2-3; TRBD2 aligns across 10 bases. This CDR3 contains 15 residues. Germline CDR1 is SNHLY and CDR2 is FYNNEI. V shed 6 bases, J shed 3 bases, and the junction held 6 bases outside the gene matches. CDR3 bases: TGTGCCAGCAGACCGGGACTAGCGATGACAGATACGCAGTATTTT. This sequence encodes CASRPGLAMTDTQYF.

The V and J genes are TRBV30 and TRBJ1-2; D is unclear. The CDR3 contains 12 residues. The germline gives CDR1 GTSNPN, CDR2 SVGIG (reference sequence). V lost 3 bases and J 6 bases, leaving 11 bases between the germline ends. Here the CDR3 DNA reads TGTGCCTGGAGATTTTTAGATAATGGCTACACCTTC. Encoded protein: CAWRFLDNGYTF.

Note on this clonotype: Given the absence of the conserved phenylalanine or tryptophan at the CDR3 end, a read error is likely. It is unclear where the CDR3 begins or ends on the DNA, so no DNA is shown, and the CDR3 is as TCRdb lists it. The J gene is TRBJ2-1, the V gene TRBV6-2 or TRBV6-3. The CDR3 spans 12 residues, counting both ends. Germline V gene data show CDR1 as MNHEY and CDR2 as SVGEGT. CDR3 in amino acids: CASSYPTRDRFS.

This chain links TRBV5-1 with TRBJ2-3; D perhaps matches TRBD1 (6 bases). CDR3 length: 14 amino acids. V lost 4 bases, J lost 4 bases, and 13 bases lay in between. Looked up from germline, CDR1 is SGHRS and CDR2 is YFSETQ. CDR3 sequence: CASSDPQGPDTQYF. Written as DNA, the CDR3 is TGCGCCAGCAGCGACCCCCAGGGGCCAGATACGCAGTATTTT.